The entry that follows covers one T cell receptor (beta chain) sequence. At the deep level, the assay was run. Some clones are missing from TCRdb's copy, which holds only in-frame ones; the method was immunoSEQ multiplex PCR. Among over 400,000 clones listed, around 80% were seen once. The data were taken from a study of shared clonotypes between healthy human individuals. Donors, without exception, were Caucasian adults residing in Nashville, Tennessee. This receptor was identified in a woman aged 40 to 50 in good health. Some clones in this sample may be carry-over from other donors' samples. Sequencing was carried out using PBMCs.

The CDR3 DNA reads TGCGCCAGCAGCCAAGGGGGGGATCCGTGGGGCTACACCTTC. Translated: CASSQGGDPWGYTF. The chain employs TRBV4-1 and TRBJ1-2; D may be TRBD1 (5 bases). V was clipped by 1 base and J by 8 bases, with 14 bases between them. Germline CDR1 MGHRA, CDR2 YSYEKL. The CDR3 is 14 residues long.